These T cell receptor beta chains were read from a single sample in a study of shared clonotypes between healthy human individuals. Data came from immunoSEQ multiplex PCR; TCRdb stores just in-frame clones and leaves some out. The sample shows about 1 million clones, 65% to 75% of them seen only once. The sample comprised memory CD4+ T cells sorted from blood. These receptors came from a man between 18 and 29 years old in good health. Both conserved end residues are part of each CDR3. The D gene is left open where the match is weak. Not every row has a clone size; where given, it reads once, few, many or a size class.

clone_size d_call j_call v_call cdr3_nt cdr3_aa
few NA TRBJ1-3 TRBV4-1 TGCGCCAGCAGCCCCGGACTTACTGGAAACACCATATATTTT CASSPGLTGNTIYF
NA NA TRBJ1-2 TRBV6-5 TGTGCCAGCAGTTTTCGGGGTTCTGGCTACACCTTC CASSFRGSGYTF
once TRBD2 TRBJ2-5 TRBV9 TGTGCCAGCAGCGTATCGGGACTAGCGGGATCCGGCCAAGAGACCCAGTACTTC CASSVSGLAGSGQETQYF
NA NA TRBJ2-5 TRBV7-4 TGTGCCAGCAGAAGGATCCGCCAAGAGACCCAGTACTTC CASRRIRQETQYF
once NA TRBJ2-7 TRBV11-2 TGTGCCAGCACCTCTCTGGGTGGCGAGCAGTACTTC CASTSLGGEQYF
few NA TRBJ2-3 TRBV29-1 TGCAGCGTTGAAGACCAATTCACAGGTTCCACAGATACGCAGTATTTT CSVEDQFTGSTDTQYF
NA TRBD1 TRBJ1-2 TRBV7-2 TGTGCCAGCAGCTTCCACAGGGGGCAAGGCGGTGGCTACACCTTC CASSFHRGQGGGYTF
NA TRBD2 TRBJ2-3 TRBV5-8 TGTGCCAGCAGCCAACCGGGACTAGCCCCAGATACGCAGTATTTT CASSQPGLAPDTQYF
NA NA TRBJ1-2 TRBV25-1 TGTGCCAGCAGTGACAGAGATTACTATGGCTACACCTTC CASSDRDYYGYTF
NA NA TRBJ2-7 TRBV29-1 TGCAGCGTTGAAGTTTGGCGGGAGACAGGAAATACCTACGAGCAGTACTTC CSVEVWRETGNTYEQYF
NA NA TRBJ1-5 TRBV2 TGTGCCAGCAGGGGGGGAATGGCGTTAGGAAATCAGCCCCAGCATTTT CASRGGMALGNQPQHF
NA NA TRBJ2-1 TRBV18 TGTGCCAGCTCACCACCTATATCTGCCGGTGAGCAGTTCTTC CASSPPISAGEQFF
NA NA TRBJ2-2 TRBV9 TGTGCCAGCAGCGTAGGAGGGCCTGGGAACACCGGGGAGCTGTTTTTT CASSVGGPGNTGELFF
NA NA TRBJ2-1 TRBV5-6 TGTGCCAGCAGCTTGGGGGACAATGCCTACAATGAGCAGTTCTTC CASSLGDNAYNEQFF
few TRBD1 TRBJ1-4 TRBV4-1 TGCGCCAGCAGCCAAGTGGGGGGGACAGTTAAAAATGAAAAACTGTTTTTT CASSQVGGTVKNEKLFF
NA NA TRBJ1-1 TRBV6-6 TGTGCCAGCAGTTACTCGACGGGTGGCACTGAAGCTTTCTTT CASSYSTGGTEAFF
NA NA TRBJ1-2 TRBV6-5 TGTGCCAGCAGTTCCCTCCGAGGGGATGGCTACACCTTC CASSSLRGDGYTF
NA NA TRBJ2-1 TRBV28 TGTGCCAGCAGAACCGGACAGAGGGCATGGAATGAGCAGTTCTTC CASRTGQRAWNEQFF
few NA TRBJ1-1 TRBV7-9 TGTGCCAGCAGCTTAGCGATCATGGGTGAAGCTTTCTTT CASSLAIMGEAFF
NA TRBD1 TRBJ2-5 TRBV7-2 TGTGCCAGCAGCCCCCGGGACAGGGCCCCAGAAGAGACCCAGTACTTC CASSPRDRAPEETQYF
NA TRBD1 TRBJ2-7 TRBV7-8 TGTGCCAGCACGGGACAGGGGTACTCCTACGAGCAGTACTTC CASTGQGYSYEQYF
NA NA TRBJ2-2 TRBV7-2 TGTGCCAGCAGCTTAAGCTGGACTGGCACCGGGGAGCTGTTTTTT CASSLSWTGTGELFF
many NA TRBJ2-5 TRBV5-1 TGCGCCAGCAGCTTGGCCAGGGAAGGCGAGACCCAGTACTTC CASSLAREGETQYF
few TRBD1 TRBJ1-1 TRBV19 TGTGCCAGTAGTACGGGGACAGGGAGGATGAACACTGAAGCTTTCTTT CASSTGTGRMNTEAFF
NA TRBD1 TRBJ1-4 TRBV6-1 TGTGCCAGCAGTGAATCGGGACAGCCTAATGAAAAACTGTTTTTT CASSESGQPNEKLFF
NA NA TRBJ2-7 TRBV2 TGTGCCAGCAGTGAAGGAGGAGGGAACTACGAGCAGTACTTC CASSEGGGNYEQYF
NA NA TRBJ1-6 TRBV30 TGTGCCTGGAGACCCCTAGGGGATTCACCCCTCCACTTT CAWRPLGDSPLHF
NA NA TRBJ2-1 TRBV9 TGTGCCAGCAGCGTAGAAGAGGAGCAGTTCTTC CASSVEEEQFF
few NA TRBJ1-4 TRBV2 TGTGCCAGCAGTGAAGATAGGTCAGGGGTTGGAGAAAAACTGTTTTTT CASSEDRSGVGEKLFF
NA TRBD1 TRBJ1-1 TRBV19 TGTGCCAGTAGTGTAACAGGGGGTACAGCTGAAGCTTTCTTT CASSVTGGTAEAFF
NA NA TRBJ1-6 TRBV19 TGTGCCAGCCTTCCTCACACCCAGGGCACCAATTCACCCCTCCACTTT CASLPHTQGTNSPLHF
NA TRBD1 TRBJ2-2 TRBV5-1 TGCGCCAGCAGCCCGGGACAGTCATACACCGGGGAGCTGTTTTTT CASSPGQSYTGELFF
few NA TRBJ1-1 TRBV29-1 TGCAGCGTTCTAGTTACTGAAGCTTTCTTT CSVLVTEAFF
NA TRBD2 TRBJ2-5 TRBV7-7 TGTGCTAGCAGCCCTAGCGGGGGGGCCGGAGAGACCCAGTACTTC CASSPSGGAGETQYF
few TRBD1 TRBJ1-2 TRBV18 TGTGCCAGCTCACCCGGACAGGGGGCGAACTATGGCTACACCTTC CASSPGQGANYGYTF
NA NA TRBJ1-5 TRBV19 TGTGCCAGTAGACAGGGAGCAAGCAATCAGCCCCAGCATTTT CASRQGASNQPQHF
once NA TRBJ2-7 TRBV4-3 TGCGCCAGCAGCCAAGTCGCGGGGAAGTACGAGCAGTACTTC CASSQVAGKYEQYF
NA TRBD1 TRBJ1-1 TRBV5-6 TGTGCCAGCAGCATAGGGGACAGGAGGAACACTGAAGCTTTCTTT CASSIGDRRNTEAFF
NA NA TRBJ2-5 TRBV6-6 TGTGCCAGCAGTTCAACCGGGACATCTCGAGAGACCCAGTACTTC CASSSTGTSRETQYF
NA TRBD2 TRBJ2-1 TRBV7-2 TGTGCCAGCAAGGGCGGGAGGGCAGACAATGAGCAGTTCTTC CASKGGRADNEQFF
NA NA TRBJ1-2 TRBV27 TGTGCCAGCAGCACCTATCGGGGGAACTATGGCTACACCTTC CASSTYRGNYGYTF
NA NA TRBJ1-5 TRBV19 TGTGCCAGTAGTAGAACAGGGCCAGCGGGCAATCAGCCCCAGCATTTT CASSRTGPAGNQPQHF
NA TRBD1 TRBJ1-3 TRBV5-1 TGCGCCAGCAGCAGGGATTCAGGGGGCCCTGGAAACACCATATATTTT CASSRDSGGPGNTIYF
few NA TRBJ2-3 TRBV4-2 TGTGCCAGCAGCCAATACCGGGGGGCCACAGATACGCAGTATTTT CASSQYRGATDTQYF
NA NA TRBJ1-4 TRBV27 TGTGCCAGCAGTCCGCGAATAGGGCCAGGGGCCTCAACTAATGAAAAACTGTTTTTT CASSPRIGPGASTNEKLFF